Listed here are 6 T cell receptor beta chains from one sample, sequenced in a study of cytomegalovirus exposure and HLA in healthy donors. PCR was performed using 60 Vbeta and 13 Jbeta primers. Assay used: immunoSEQ multiplex PCR; TCRdb lists only in-frame clones, some missing. The profile shows roughly 120,000 clones, just under 75% of them singletons. Source material: PBMCs. The receptors shown here come from a man aged 35 to 55 in good health and CMV-seropositive.

The J gene is TRBJ1-2, the V gene TRBV27, with D possibly being TRBD1 (6 bases). The CDR3 is made up of 14 amino acids. The V end was cut by 6 bases, the J end by 0 bases, with 11 bases between. CDR1 MNHEY and CDR2 SMNVEV come from the germline V gene (reference sequence). The CDR3 DNA sequence: TGTGCCAGCAGATCGGGGACAACTAACTATGGCTACACCTTC. It codes for CASRSGTTNYGYTF.

CDR3 in amino acids: CASSLWGGRGGFDGYEQYF. The CDR3 bases are TGTGCCAGCAGCTTATGGGGCGGGAGGGGGGGTTTTGATGGATACGAGCAGTACTTC. The chain couples TRBV11-2 to TRBJ2-7; 9 positions agree with TRBD2. The CDR3 runs 19 residues. In germline, CDR1 is SGHAT, CDR2 FQNNGV. Germline trimming cut 2 bases from V and 4 bases from J; bases unmatched to any gene: 18.

The rearrangement links TRBV2 to TRBJ2-3, with TRBD1 as a possible D gene (5 bases). V lost 6 bases to trimming and J lost 1 base, with 26 bases between them. The CDR3 has 19 residues. Germline V gives CDR1 SNHLY, CDR2 FYNNEI. CDR3: CASRLRAPGGKVRTDTQYF. In DNA form, the CDR3 reads TGTGCCAGCAGACTCAGGGCCCCAGGTGGAAAGGTTCGCACAGATACGCAGTATTTT.

The rearrangement links TRBV15 to TRBJ1-4; D possibly corresponds to TRBD1 (6 bases). The V end was cut by 2 bases, the J end by 5 bases, with 15 bases between. This CDR3 contains 16 residues. Germline values: CDR1 LNHNV, CDR2 YYDKDF (reference sequence). The CDR3 is CATSRNRQEVNEKLFF. The CDR3 coding sequence is TGTGCCACCAGCAGAAATAGACAGGAGGTGAATGAAAAACTGTTTTTT.

The chain carries TRBV19 and TRBJ2-3; 7 nucleotides line up with TRBD2. Unmatched junction bases numbered 9, after V lost 3 bases and J lost 0 bases. The CDR3 contains 17 residues. Looked up from germline, CDR1 is LNHDA and CDR2 is SQIVND (reference sequence). CDR3 nucleotide sequence: TGTGCCAGTAGTATCCCCAGGGCGGGAGCGAGCACAGATACGCAGTATTTT. It yields the protein CASSIPRAGASTDTQYF.

This clone was recorded once. V gene TRBV7-2 combines with J gene TRBJ2-3; a possible D gene is TRBD2 (6 bases). The CDR3 spans 17 residues. The germline V gene has CDR1 SGHTA and CDR2 FQGNSA. V lost 1 base and J 0 bases, leaving 14 bases between the germline ends. In DNA form, the CDR3 reads TGTGCCAGCAGCTTAGATGGGGGGTCTCTCAGCACAGATACGCAGTATTTT. Amino acids: CASSLDGGSLSTDTQYF. Full variable domain (outside the CDR3, taken from reference TRBV7-2 and TRBJ2-3): GAGVSQSPSNKVTEKGKDVELRCDPISGHTALYWYRQSLGQGLEFLIYFQGNSAPDKSGLPSDRFSAERTGGSVSTLTIQRTQQEDSAVYLCASSLDGGSLSTDTQYFGPGTRLTVL.